The present T cell receptor beta chain was sequenced within a study of type 1 and type 2 diabetes patients. Genomic DNA was the PCR template. The TCR beta CDR3 region was amplified using 30 forward and 13 reverse primers. TCRdb re-called the multiplex PCR reads through MiXCR, storing one row per CDR3 protein. Here the sample spans under 300,000 distinct CDR3 sequences, roughly 44% being singletons. In this sample, this clonotype turned up a few times. The sequencing input was peripheral blood mononuclear cells (PBMCs). This TCR came from a man younger than 30 with type 2 diabetes.

In DNA form, the CDR3 reads TGTGCCAGTAGCAAAGTACAGGGTGAGGGTGATACGCAGTATTTT. The encoded protein is CASSKVQGEGDTQYF. The chain combines TRBV19 with TRBJ2-3, with D perhaps TRBD1 (6 bases). V lost 6 bases to trimming and J lost 6 bases, with 19 bases between them. CDR1 LNHDA and CDR2 SQIVND come from the germline V gene (reference sequence). This CDR3 has 15 amino acids.